This TCR beta chain is from a study of T cell repertoires in cytomegalovirus infection. Study information: CMV epitopes, recently identified HLA-C-restricted and well-studied HLA-B-restricted, were used. Public signatures in TCR beta pointed to CMV infection and matching HLA type. Study-wide results and limits: The cumulative frequency of public TCR beta families distinguished individuals who carried CMV together with the relevant HLA.

The CDR3 totals 12 residues. The germline CDR1 and CDR2 sequences are SQVTM and ANQGSEA. Trimming removed 7 bases from V and 10 bases from J; junction bases left unmatched: 10. One entry per CDR3 protein results from TCRdb running MiXCR on the reads. The sample contains approximately 110,000 distinct CDR3 sequences, around 40% of which appear only once. Details on this clonotype: Its specificity is unknown.

This sequence joins TRBV29-1 and TRBJ2-1; 7 positions match TRBD2. This specimen consisted of CD8+ T cells from cultured PBMCs, obtained from culture after CMV antigen stimulation. This TCR derives from a human donor in good health (CMV status not recorded). Some clones in this sample may be carry-over from other donors' samples. The CDR3 bases are TGCAGCGCGGCAGGGCGGGGGTACGAGCAGTTCTTC. Its protein is CSAAGRGYEQFF.